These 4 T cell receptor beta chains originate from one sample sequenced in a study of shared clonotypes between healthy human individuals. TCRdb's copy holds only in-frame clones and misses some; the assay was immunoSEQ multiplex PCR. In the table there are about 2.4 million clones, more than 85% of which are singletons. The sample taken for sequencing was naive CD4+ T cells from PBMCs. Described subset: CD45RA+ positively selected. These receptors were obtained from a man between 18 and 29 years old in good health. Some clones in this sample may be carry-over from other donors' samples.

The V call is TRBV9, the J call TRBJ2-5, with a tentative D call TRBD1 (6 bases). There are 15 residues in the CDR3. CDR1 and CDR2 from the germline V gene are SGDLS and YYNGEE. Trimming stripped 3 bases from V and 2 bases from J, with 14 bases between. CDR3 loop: CASSADRGPQETQYF. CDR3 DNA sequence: TGTGCCAGCAGCGCGGACAGAGGACCTCAAGAGACCCAGTACTTC.

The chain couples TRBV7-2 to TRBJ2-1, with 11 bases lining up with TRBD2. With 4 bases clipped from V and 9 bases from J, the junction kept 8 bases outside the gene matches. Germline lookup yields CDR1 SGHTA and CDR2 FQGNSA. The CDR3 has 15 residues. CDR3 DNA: TGTGCCAGCAGCTCCTTAGCGGGAGGGGGCGGTGAGCAGTTCTTC. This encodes CASSSLAGGGGEQFF.

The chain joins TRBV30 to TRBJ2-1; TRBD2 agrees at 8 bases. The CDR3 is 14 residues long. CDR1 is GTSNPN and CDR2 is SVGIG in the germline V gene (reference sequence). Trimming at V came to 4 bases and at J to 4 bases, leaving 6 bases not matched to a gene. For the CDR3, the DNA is TGTGCCTGGAATTTACTAGCGGCTTACAATGAGCAGTTCTTC. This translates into CAWNLLAAYNEQFF.

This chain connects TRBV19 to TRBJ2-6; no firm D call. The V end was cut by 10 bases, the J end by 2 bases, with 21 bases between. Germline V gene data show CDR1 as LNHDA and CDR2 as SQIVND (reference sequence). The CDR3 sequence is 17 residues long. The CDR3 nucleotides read TGTGCCAATAACCGGGCCCCCATCTGCCCTGGGGCCAACGTCCTGACTTTC. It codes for CANNRAPICPGANVLTF.